This entry features one T cell receptor beta chain sequence. The entry originates in a study of somatic mutations in cytotoxic T cells in rheumatoid arthritis. For the study at large: Blood from the patient (roughly 30 ml EDTA) was drawn right after diagnosis, pretreatment.

Method: immunoSEQ multiplex PCR; TCRdb's copy keeps in-frame clones and lacks some. The data contain tens of thousands of clones, approximately 80% of them seen just once; the ten biggest clones take up around 3.8%. The specimen sequenced was CD8+ T cells sorted from blood. This receptor was obtained from an adult with rheumatoid arthritis.

The CDR3 sequence: CASSPPGGDEQYF. As DNA, the CDR3 is TGTGCCAGCAGCCCCCCCGGAGGCGACGAGCAGTACTTC. The chain is built from TRBV4-2 and TRBJ2-7; D might be TRBD2 (5 bases). Germline CDR1 LGHNA, CDR2 YNFKEQ. The CDR3 consists of 13 residues. V lost 4 bases to trimming and J lost 5 bases, with 12 bases between them.